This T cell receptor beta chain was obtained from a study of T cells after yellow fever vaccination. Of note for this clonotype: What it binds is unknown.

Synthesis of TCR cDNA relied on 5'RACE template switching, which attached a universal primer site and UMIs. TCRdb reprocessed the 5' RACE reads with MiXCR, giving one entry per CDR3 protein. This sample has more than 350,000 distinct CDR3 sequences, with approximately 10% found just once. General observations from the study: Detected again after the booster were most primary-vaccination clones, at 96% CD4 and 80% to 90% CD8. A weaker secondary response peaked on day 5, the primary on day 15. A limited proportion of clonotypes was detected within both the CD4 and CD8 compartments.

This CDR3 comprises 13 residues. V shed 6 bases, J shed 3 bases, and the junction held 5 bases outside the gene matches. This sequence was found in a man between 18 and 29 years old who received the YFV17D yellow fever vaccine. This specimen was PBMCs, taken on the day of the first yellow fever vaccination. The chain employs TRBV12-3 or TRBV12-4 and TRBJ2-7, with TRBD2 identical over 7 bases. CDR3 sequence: CASSVTGGYEQYF. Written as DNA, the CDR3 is TGTGCCAGCAGCGTAACGGGGGGCTACGAGCAGTACTTC.